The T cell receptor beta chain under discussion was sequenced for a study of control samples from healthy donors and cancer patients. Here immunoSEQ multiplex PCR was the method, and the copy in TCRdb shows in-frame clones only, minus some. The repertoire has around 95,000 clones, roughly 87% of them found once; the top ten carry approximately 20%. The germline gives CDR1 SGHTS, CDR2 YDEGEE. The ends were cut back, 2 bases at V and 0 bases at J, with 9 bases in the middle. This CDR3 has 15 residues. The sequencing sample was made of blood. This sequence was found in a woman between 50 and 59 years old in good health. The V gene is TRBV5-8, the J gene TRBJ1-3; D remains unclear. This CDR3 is CASSLGPVSGNTIYF. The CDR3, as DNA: TGTGCCAGCAGCTTAGGACCCGTCTCTGGAAACACCATATATTTT.